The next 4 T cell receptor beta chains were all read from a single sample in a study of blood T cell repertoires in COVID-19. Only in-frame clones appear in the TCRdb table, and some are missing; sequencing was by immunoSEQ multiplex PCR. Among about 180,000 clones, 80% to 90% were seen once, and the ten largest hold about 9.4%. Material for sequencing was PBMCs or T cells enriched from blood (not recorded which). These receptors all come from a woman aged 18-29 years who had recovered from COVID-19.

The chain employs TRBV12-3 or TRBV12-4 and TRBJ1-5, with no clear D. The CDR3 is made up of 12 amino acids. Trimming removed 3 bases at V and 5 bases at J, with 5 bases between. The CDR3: CASSFGDQPQHF. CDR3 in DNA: TGTGCCAGCAGTTTCGGGGATCAGCCCCAGCATTTT.

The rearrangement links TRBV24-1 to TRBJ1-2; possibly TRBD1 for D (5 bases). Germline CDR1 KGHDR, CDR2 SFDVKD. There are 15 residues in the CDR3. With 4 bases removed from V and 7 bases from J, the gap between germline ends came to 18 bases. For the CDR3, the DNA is TGTGCCACCAGTGACCCTCGGGACTTCCGGGGTGGCTACACCTTC. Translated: CATSDPRDFRGGYTF.

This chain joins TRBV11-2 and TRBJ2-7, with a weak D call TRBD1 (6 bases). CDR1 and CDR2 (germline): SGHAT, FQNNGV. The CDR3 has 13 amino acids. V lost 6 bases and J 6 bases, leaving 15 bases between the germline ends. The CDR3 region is CASRLNRVREQYF. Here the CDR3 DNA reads TGTGCCAGCAGGCTAAACAGGGTTCGCGAGCAGTACTTC.

The CDR3 DNA reads TGTGCCAGTAGTACACCGGGCAGGGGCGACACCATATATTTT. Its protein product is CASSTPGRGDTIYF. The J gene is TRBJ1-3, the V gene TRBV19, with D perhaps matching TRBD1 (6 bases). V lost 4 bases and J 8 bases, leaving 15 bases between the germline ends. Germline V CDR1 and CDR2: LNHDA, SQIVND (reference sequence). This CDR3 is built from 14 residues.